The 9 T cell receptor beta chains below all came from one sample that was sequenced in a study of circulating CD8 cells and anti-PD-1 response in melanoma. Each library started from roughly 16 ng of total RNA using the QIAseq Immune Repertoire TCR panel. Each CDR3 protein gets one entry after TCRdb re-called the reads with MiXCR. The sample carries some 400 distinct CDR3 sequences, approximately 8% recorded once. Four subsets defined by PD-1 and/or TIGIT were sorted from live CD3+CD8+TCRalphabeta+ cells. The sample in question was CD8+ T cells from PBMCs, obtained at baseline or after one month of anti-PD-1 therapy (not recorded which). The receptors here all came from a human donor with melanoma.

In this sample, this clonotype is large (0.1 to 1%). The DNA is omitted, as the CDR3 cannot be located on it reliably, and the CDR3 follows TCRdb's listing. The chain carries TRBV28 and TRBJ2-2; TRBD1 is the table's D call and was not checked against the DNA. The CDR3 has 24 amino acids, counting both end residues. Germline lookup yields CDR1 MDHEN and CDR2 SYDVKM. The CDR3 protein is CASTNQTSMYLCASSFRGTGELFF.

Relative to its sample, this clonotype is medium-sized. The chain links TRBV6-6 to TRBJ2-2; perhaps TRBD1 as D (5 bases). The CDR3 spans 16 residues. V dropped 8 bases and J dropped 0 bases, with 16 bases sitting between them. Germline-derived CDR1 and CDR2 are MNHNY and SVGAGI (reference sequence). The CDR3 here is CASGQDFWPNTGELFF. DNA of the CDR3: TGTGCCAGCGGACAAGATTTTTGGCCGAACACCGGGGAGCTGTTTTTT.

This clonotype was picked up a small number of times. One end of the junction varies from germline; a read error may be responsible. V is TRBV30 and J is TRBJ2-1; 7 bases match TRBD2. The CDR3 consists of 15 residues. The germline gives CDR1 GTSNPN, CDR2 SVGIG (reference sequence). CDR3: CAWSVSLADYNERFF. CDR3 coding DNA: TGTGCCTGGAGTGTAAGCCTAGCGGACTACAATGAGCGGTTCTTC.

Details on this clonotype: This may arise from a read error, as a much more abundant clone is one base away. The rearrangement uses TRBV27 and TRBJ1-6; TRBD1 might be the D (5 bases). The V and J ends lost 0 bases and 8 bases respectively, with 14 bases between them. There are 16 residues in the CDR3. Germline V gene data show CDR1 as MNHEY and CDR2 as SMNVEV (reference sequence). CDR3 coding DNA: TGTGCCAGCAGTTTATCGTCCGGGCGAGGGGATTCACCCCTCCACTTT. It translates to CASSLSSGRGDSPLHF.

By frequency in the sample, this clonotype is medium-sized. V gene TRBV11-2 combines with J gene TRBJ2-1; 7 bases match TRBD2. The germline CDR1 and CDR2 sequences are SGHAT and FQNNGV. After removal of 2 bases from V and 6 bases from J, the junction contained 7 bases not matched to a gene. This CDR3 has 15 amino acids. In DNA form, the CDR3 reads TGTGCCAGCAGCTTACGGGGGGAGGGCCTCAATGAGCAGTTCTTC. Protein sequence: CASSLRGEGLNEQFF.

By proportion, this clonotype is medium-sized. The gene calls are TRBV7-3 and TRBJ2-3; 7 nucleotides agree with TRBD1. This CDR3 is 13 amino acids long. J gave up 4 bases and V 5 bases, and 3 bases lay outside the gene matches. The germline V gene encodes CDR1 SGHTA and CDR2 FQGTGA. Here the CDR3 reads CASSPGGADTQYF. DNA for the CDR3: TGTGCCAGCAGCCCAGGGGGAGCAGATACGCAGTATTTT.

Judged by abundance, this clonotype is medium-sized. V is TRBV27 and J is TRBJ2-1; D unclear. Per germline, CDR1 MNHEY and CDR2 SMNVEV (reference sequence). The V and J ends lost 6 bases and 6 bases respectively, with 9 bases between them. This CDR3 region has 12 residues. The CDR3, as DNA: TGTGCCAGCAGCGTCATCGGCAATGAGCAGTTCTTC. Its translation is CASSVIGNEQFF.

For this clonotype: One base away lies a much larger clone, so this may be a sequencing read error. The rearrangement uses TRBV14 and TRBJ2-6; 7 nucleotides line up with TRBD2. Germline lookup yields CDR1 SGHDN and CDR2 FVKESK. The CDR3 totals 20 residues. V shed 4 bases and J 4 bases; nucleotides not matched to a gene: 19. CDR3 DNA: TGTGCCAGCAGCCGAGTGCGGGGGAAGGCGCGGGACCCCGGGGCCAACGTCCTGACTTTC. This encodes CASSRVRGKARDPGANVLTF.

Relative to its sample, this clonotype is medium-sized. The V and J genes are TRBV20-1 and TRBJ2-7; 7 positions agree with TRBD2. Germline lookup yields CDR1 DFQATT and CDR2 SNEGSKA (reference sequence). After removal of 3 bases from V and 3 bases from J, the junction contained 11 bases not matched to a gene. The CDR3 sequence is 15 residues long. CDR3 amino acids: CSARGHRDYNYEQYF. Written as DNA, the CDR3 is TGCAGTGCTAGGGGTCACCGGGACTATAACTACGAGCAGTACTTC.